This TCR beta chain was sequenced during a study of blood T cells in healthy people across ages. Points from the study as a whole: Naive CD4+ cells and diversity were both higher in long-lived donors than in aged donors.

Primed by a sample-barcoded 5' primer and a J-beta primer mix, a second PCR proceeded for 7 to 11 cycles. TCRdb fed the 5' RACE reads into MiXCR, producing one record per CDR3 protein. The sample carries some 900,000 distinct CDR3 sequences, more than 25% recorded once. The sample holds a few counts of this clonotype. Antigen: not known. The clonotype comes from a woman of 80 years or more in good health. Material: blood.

The CDR3 protein is CASSYQPTGIRTDTQYF. The CDR3 coding sequence is TGTGCCAGCAGTTACCAGCCTACAGGGATACGCACAGATACGCAGTATTTT. The V and J genes are TRBV6-6 and TRBJ2-3, with D maybe TRBD1 (6 bases). Germline V gene lookup returns CDR1 MNHNY and CDR2 SVGAGI (reference sequence). The CDR3 runs 17 residues. Trimming removed 2 bases from V and 1 base from J, with 16 bases in between.